The rows below give T cell receptor beta chains drawn from one sample of a study of beta chain features in type 1 diabetes. Assay: immunoSEQ multiplex PCR; the TCRdb copy retains only in-frame clones and omits some. The table records approximately 730,000 clones, 10% to 15% of them present only once. What was sequenced was naive CD4+ T cells from blood. These receptors all come from a man between 18 and 35 years old with type 1 diabetes. CDR3s leave out the opening cysteine and the closing phenylalanine or tryptophan.

V	J	CDR3
TRBV28	TRBJ2-3	ASKGGTDTQY
TRBV9	TRBJ2-3	ASSVDQGLANTQY
TRBV30	TRBJ1-3	ARSSGNTIY
TRBV19	TRBJ1-1	ASSMITEAF
TRBV9	TRBJ2-7	ASRKGGDGDDEQY
TRBV5-4	TRBJ2-3	ASTPGGDTQY
TRBV30	TRBJ2-1	AWLLLWGTYNEQF
TRBV14	TRBJ2-5	ASSHSGSGPTWETQY
TRBV20-1	TRBJ2-1	SASLQNEQF
TRBV13	TRBJ2-7	ASSSWTASYEQY
TRBV29-1	TRBJ1-2	SVAQRDYGYT
TRBV18	TRBJ1-3	ASSPPSVSGNTIY
TRBV10-3	TRBJ1-1	AISETMNTEAF
TRBV7-3	TRBJ2-7	ASSLGDREGEQY
TRBV7-6	TRBJ1-6	ASSSRDDNSPLH
TRBV7-9	TRBJ2-7	ASSRTSGPAYEQY
TRBV10-3	TRBJ2-5	AISTTYQETQY
TRBV19	TRBJ1-5	ASSIRGTDSNQPQH
TRBV5-4	TRBJ2-3	ASSRPAGASTDTQY
TRBV18	TRBJ1-1	ASSPSGVTEAF
TRBV6-5	TRBJ1-1	ASSTPASAAF
TRBV2	TRBJ1-4	ASSRQGGEKLF
TRBV29-1	TRBJ2-5	SGNLRGGETQY
TRBV28	TRBJ2-3	ASSPRTVRTDTQY
TRBV7-2	TRBJ2-1	ASSLAVGPQF
TRBV10-3	TRBJ2-2	ASTGTGGSGELF
TRBV7-2	TRBJ2-2	ASSSDWMNTGELF
TRBV18	TRBJ2-2	ASSRTGPTGELF
TRBV29-1	TRBJ1-5	SVEPGAGQPQH